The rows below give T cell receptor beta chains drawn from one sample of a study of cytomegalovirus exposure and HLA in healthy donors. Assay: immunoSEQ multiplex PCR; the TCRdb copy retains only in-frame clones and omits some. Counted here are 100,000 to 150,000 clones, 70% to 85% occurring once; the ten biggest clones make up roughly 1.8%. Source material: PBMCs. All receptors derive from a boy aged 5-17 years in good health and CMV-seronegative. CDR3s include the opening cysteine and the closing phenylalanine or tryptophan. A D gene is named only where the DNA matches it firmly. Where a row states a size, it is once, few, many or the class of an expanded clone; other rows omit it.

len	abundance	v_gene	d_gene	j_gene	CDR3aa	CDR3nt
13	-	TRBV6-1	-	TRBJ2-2	CANAGANTGELFF	TGTGCCAACGCGGGGGCCAACACCGGGGAGCTGTTTTTT
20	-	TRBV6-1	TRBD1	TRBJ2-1	CASSDVTGGAGSRRWNEQFF	TGTGCCAGCAGTGACGTCACAGGGGGCGCAGGTTCAAGGAGGTGGAATGAGCAGTTCTTC
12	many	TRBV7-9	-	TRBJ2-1	CASSGSGTEQFF	TGTGCCAGCAGCGGATCCGGGACAGAGCAGTTCTTC
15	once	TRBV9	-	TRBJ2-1	CASSAEGLERNEQFF	TGTGCCAGCAGCGCAGAGGGACTGGAAAGAAATGAGCAGTTCTTC
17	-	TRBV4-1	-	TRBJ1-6	CASSQVDLGFHNSPLHF	TGCGCCAGCAGCCAAGTCGATTTGGGCTTCCATAATTCACCCCTCCACTTT
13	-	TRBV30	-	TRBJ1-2	CAWRTDVLYGYTF	TGTGCCTGGAGGACTGACGTCCTCTATGGCTACACCTTC
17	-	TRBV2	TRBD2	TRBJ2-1	CASMKDGGAYGRNEQFF	TGTGCCAGCATGAAGGACGGGGGGGCCTATGGAAGGAATGAGCAGTTCTTC
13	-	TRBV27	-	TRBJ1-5	CASSPQGNQPQHF	TGTGCCAGCAGTCCACAGGGTAATCAGCCCCAGCATTTT
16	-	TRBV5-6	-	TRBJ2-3	CASSLIGSFVTDTQYF	TGTGCCAGCAGCTTGATAGGGAGTTTTGTCACAGATACGCAGTATTTT
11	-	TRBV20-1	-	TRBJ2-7	CSARDGRGQYF	TGCAGTGCTAGAGATGGTAGGGGGCAGTACTTC
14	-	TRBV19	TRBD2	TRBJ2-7	CASSISREGFEQYF	TGTGCCAGTAGTATCTCGCGGGAGGGTTTCGAGCAGTACTTC
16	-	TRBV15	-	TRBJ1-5	CATSEPHGGRDQPQHF	TGTGCCACCAGCGAGCCCCACGGGGGTCGCGATCAGCCCCAGCATTTT
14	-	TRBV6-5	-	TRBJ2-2	CASKPRMNTGELFF	TGTGCCAGCAAACCTAGGATGAACACCGGGGAGCTGTTTTTT
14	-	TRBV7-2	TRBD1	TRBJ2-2	CASSFKQGAGELFF	TGTGCCAGCAGCTTTAAACAGGGGGCCGGGGAGCTGTTTTTT
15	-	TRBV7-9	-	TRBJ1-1	CASSPPRGGGTEAFF	TGTGCCAGCAGCCCTCCGAGGGGAGGGGGGACTGAAGCTTTCTTT
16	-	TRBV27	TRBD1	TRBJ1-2	CASSLEGQGAFYGYTF	TGTGCCAGCAGTCTAGAGGGGCAGGGGGCTTTCTATGGCTACACCTTC
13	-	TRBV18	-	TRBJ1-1	CASSQKTGAEAFF	TGTGCCAGCTCACAAAAAACGGGGGCTGAAGCTTTCTTT
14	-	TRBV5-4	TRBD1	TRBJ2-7	CASSRDRGVYEQYF	TGTGCCAGCAGCCGGGACAGGGGCGTCTACGAGCAGTACTTC
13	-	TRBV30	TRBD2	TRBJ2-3	CAWSVLGGDTQYF	TGTGCCTGGAGTGTACTGGGAGGGGATACGCAGTATTTT
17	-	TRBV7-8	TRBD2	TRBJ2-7	CASSSGRVLAGFYEQYF	TGTGCCAGCAGCTCCGGACGGGTACTAGCGGGTTTCTACGAGCAGTACTTC
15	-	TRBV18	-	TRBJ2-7	CASSPGRTGGNEQYF	TGTGCCAGCTCACCAGGGAGGACAGGAGGGAACGAGCAGTACTTC
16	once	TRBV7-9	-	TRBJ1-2	CASSPPQRDTHYGYTF	TGTGCCAGCAGCCCACCACAAAGGGACACACACTATGGCTACACCTTC
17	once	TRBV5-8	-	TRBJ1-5	CASSFGQGMVMGQPQHF	TGTGCCAGCAGCTTTGGGCAGGGGATGGTGATGGGGCAGCCCCAGCATTTT
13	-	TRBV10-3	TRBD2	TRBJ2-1	CASASGGADEQFF	TGTGCCAGCGCTAGCGGGGGGGCAGATGAGCAGTTCTTC
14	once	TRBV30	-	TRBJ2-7	CAWSVGQGPYEQYF	TGTGCCTGGAGTGTAGGCCAGGGCCCCTACGAGCAGTACTTC
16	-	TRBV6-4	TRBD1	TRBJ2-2	CASSDSGTGGTGELFF	TGTGCCAGCAGTGACTCTGGGACAGGGGGCACCGGGGAGCTGTTTTTT
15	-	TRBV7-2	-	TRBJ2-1	CASSLAAGSYNEQFF	TGTGCCAGCAGCTTAGCAGCCGGCTCCTACAATGAGCAGTTCTTC
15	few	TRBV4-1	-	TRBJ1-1	CASSLRQDSNTEAFF	TGCGCCAGCAGCCTCCGACAGGACTCAAACACTGAAGCTTTCTTT
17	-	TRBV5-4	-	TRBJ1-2	CASSLGTPVEGGYGYTF	TGTGCCAGCAGCCTGGGGACTCCCGTAGAGGGAGGGTACGGCTACACCTTC
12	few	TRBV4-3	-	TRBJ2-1	CASRGFRDEQFF	TGCGCCAGCCGGGGGTTTAGGGATGAGCAGTTCTTC
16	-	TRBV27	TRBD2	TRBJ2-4	CASSLERGLAKNIQYF	TGTGCCAGCAGTTTGGAGCGGGGCCTAGCCAAAAACATTCAGTACTTC
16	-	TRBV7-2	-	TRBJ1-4	CASSSNIRQGREKLFF	TGTGCCAGCAGCTCTAACATCCGGCAGGGTAGGGAAAAACTGTTTTTT
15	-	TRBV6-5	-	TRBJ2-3	CASTHDRASTDTQYF	TGTGCCAGCACCCACGATCGCGCAAGCACAGATACGCAGTATTTT
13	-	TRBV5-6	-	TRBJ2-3	CASSPYSTDTQYF	TGTGCCAGCAGCCCCTATAGCACAGATACGCAGTATTTT
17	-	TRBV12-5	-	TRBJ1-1	CASGTDPGYGLNTEAFF	TGTGCTAGTGGGACCGACCCAGGGTATGGCCTGAACACTGAAGCTTTCTTT
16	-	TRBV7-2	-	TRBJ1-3	CASSLELWPQGNTIYF	TGTGCCAGCAGCTTAGAACTATGGCCCCAAGGAAACACCATATATTTT
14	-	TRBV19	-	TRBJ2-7	CASSPGLSSYEQYF	TGTGCCAGTAGCCCCGGTCTGAGCTCCTACGAGCAGTACTTC
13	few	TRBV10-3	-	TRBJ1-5	CAISTGSGQPQHF	TGTGCCATCAGCACAGGGTCGGGTCAGCCCCAGCATTTT
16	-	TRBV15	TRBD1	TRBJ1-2	CATSPGQGWRLDGYTF	TGTGCCACCAGCCCGGGACAGGGATGGCGGTTGGATGGCTACACCTTC
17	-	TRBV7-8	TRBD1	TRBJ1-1	CASSPQPRQGVGTEAFF	TGTGCCAGCAGCCCACAACCCCGACAGGGGGTTGGCACTGAAGCTTTCTTT
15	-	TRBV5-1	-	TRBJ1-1	CASSATSSGWTEAFF	TGCGCCAGCAGCGCGACAAGTTCGGGATGGACTGAAGCTTTCTTT
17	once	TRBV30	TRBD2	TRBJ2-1	CAWRDGVTSRSYNEQFF	TGTGCCTGGAGGGACGGGGTGACTAGCAGATCCTACAATGAGCAGTTCTTC
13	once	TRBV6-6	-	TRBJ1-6	CASTDVGDSPLHF	TGTGCCAGCACCGACGTAGGGGATTCACCCCTCCACTTT
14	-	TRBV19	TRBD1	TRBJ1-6	CASTLTGGRSPLHF	TGTGCCAGTACCCTGACAGGGGGTAGATCACCCCTCCACTTT
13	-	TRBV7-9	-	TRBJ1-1	CASSPSGITEAFF	TGTGCCAGCAGCCCCTCGGGGATTACTGAAGCTTTCTTT
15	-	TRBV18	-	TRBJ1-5	CASSPREGTSQPQHF	TGTGCCAGCTCACCACGGGAGGGAACCAGTCAGCCCCAGCATTTT
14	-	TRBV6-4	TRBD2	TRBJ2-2	CASSVSGGTGELFF	TGTGCCAGCAGTGTTAGCGGGGGCACCGGGGAGCTGTTTTTT
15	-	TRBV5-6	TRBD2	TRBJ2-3	CASSSTSGGTRLQYF	TGTGCCAGCAGCTCTACTAGCGGGGGGACCCGACTGCAGTATTTT
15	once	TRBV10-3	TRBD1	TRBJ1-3	CATQSGQGTQSTIYF	TGTGCCACCCAGTCGGGACAGGGCACCCAAAGCACCATATATTTT
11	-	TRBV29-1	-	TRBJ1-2	CSVAGDTGYTF	TGCAGCGTTGCTGGGGACACCGGCTACACCTTC
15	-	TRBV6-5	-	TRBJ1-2	CASSYSPQVNYGYTF	TGTGCCAGCAGTTACAGTCCACAGGTCAACTATGGCTACACCTTC